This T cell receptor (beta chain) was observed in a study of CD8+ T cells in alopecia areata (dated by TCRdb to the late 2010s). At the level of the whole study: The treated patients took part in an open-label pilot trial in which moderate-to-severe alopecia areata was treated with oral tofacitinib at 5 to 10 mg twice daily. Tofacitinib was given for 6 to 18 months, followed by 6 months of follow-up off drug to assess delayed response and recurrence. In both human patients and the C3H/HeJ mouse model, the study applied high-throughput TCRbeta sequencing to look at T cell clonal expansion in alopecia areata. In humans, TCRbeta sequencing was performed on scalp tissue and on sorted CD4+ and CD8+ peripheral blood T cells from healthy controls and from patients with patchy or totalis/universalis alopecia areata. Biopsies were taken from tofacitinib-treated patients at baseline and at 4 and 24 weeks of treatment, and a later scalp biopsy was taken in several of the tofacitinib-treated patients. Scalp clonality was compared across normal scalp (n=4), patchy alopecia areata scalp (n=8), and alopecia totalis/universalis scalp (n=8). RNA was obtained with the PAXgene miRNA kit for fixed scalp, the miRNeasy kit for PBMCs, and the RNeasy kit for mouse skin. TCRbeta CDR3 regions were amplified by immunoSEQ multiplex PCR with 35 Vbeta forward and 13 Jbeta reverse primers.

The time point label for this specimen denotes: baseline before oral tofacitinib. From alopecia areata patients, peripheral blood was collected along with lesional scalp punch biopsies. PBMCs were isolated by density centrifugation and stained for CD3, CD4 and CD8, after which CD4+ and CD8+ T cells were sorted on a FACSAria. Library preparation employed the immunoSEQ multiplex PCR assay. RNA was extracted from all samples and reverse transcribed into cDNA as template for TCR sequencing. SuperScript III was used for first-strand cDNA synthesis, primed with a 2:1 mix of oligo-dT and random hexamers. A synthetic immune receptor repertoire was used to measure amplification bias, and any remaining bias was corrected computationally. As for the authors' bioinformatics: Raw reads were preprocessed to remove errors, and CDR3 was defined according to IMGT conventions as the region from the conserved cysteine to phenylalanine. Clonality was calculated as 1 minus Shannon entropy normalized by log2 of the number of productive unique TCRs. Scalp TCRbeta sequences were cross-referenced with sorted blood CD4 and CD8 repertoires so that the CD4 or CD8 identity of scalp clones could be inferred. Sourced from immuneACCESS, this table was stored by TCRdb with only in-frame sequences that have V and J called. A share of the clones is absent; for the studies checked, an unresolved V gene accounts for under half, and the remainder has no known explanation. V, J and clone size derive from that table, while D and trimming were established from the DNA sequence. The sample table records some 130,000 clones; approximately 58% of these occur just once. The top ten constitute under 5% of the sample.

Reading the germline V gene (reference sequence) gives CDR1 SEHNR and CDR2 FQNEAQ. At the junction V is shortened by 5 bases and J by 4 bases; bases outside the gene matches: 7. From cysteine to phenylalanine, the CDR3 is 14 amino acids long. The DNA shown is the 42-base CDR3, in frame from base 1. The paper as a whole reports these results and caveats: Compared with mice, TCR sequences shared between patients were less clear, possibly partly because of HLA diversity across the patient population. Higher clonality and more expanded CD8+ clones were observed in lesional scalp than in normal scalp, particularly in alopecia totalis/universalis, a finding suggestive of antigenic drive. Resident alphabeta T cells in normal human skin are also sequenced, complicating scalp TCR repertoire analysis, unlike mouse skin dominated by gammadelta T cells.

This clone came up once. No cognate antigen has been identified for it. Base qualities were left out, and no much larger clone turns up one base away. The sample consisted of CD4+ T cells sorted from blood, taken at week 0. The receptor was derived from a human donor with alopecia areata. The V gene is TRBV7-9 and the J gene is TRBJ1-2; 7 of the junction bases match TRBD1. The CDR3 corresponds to CASSPGDRAYGYTF. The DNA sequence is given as TGTGCCAGCAGCCCCGGCGACAGGGCCTATGGCTACACCTTC.